The TCR beta chain described here comes from a study of blood T cell repertoires in COVID-19. Study context: The study drew acute and convalescent COVID-19 samples from the United States, Italy and Spain. In each case, the material was cDNA or gDNA derived from T cells, B-cell-depleted T cells, or PBMCs.

In the original processing: Nucleated cell counts were estimated from reference gene primer amplification. Profiling relied on immunoSEQ multiplex PCR, and the TCRdb table lists in-frame clones only, not all of them. The V and J calls and the clone size are those of that table, but D and trimming were determined from the DNA. This table holds roughly 69,000 clones, about 80% found once. The length of the CDR3 is 15 residues. Trimming stripped 0 bases from V and 4 bases from J, with 14 bases between. Germline CDR1 SGDLS, CDR2 YYNGEE. The material sequenced was peripheral blood. The chain couples TRBV9 to TRBJ2-7; D is unclear. The receptor was isolated from a human donor in a cohort sampled during active COVID-19. CDR3 in amino acids: CASSVADAVIYEQYF. CDR3 nucleotides: TGTGCCAGCAGCGTAGCCGATGCGGTAATATACGAGCAGTACTTC.